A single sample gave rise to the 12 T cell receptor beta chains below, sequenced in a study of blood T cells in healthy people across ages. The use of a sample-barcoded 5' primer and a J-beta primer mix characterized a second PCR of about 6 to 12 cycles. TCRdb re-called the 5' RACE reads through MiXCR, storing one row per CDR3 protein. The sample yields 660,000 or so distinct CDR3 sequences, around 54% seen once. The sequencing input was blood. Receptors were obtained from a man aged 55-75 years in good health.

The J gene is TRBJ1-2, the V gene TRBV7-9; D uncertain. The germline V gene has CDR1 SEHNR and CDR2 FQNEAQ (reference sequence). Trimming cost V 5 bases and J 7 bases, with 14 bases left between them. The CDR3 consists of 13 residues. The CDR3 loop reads CASSPGRVSGYTF. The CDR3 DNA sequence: TGTGCCAGCAGCCCTGGGAGGGTGAGTGGCTACACCTTC.

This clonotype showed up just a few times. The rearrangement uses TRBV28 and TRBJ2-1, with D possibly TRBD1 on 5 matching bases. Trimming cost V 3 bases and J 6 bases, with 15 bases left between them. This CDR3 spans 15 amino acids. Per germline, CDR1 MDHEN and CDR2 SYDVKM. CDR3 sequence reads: CASSLPSWGGNEQFF. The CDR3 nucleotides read TGTGCCAGCAGTTTGCCCAGTTGGGGCGGCAATGAGCAGTTCTTC. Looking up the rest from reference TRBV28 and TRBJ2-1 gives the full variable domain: DVKVTQSSRYLVKRTGEKVFLECVQDMDHENMFWYRQDPGLGLRLIYFSYDVKMKEKGDIPEGYSVSREKKERFSLILESASTNQTSMYLCASSLPSWGGNEQFFGPGTRLTVL.

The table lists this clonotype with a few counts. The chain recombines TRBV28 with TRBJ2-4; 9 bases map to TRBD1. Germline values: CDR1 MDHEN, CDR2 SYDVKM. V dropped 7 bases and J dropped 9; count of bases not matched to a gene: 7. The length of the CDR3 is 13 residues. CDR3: CASNAQGAVIQYF. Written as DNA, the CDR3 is TGTGCCAGCAATGCACAGGGGGCGGTCATTCAGTACTTC.

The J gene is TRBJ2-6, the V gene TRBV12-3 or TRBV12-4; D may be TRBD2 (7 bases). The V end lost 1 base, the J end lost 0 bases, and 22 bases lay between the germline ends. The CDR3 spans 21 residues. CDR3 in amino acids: CASSLGWAWSGDNSGANVLTF. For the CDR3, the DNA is TGTGCCAGCAGTTTAGGGTGGGCTTGGAGCGGGGACAACTCTGGGGCCAACGTCCTGACTTTC.

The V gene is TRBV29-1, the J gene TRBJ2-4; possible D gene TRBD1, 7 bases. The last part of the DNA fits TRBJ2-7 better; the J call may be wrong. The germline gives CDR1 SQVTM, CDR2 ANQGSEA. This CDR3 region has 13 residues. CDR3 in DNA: TGCAGCGTCCGCGGGACAGTTTCGATCGAGCAGTACTTC. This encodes CSVRGTVSIEQYF.

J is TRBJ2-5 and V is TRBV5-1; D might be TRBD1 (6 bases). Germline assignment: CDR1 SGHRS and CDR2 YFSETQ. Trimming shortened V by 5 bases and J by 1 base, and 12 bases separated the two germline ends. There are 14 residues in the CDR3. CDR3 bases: TGCGCCAGCAGAACAGGGACCATCCAAGAGACCCAGTACTTC. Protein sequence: CASRTGTIQETQYF.

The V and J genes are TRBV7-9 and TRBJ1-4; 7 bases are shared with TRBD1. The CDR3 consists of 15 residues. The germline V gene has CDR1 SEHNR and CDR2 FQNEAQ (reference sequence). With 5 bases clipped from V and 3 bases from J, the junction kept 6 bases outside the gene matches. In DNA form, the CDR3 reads TGTGCCAGCAGCAGACAGGGATACGCTAATGAAAAACTGTTTTTT. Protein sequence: CASSRQGYANEKLFF.

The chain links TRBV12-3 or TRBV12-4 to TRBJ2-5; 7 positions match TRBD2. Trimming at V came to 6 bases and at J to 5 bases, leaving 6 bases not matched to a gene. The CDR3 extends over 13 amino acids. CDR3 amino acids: CASSGLVAETQYF. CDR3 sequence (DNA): TGTGCCAGCAGCGGACTAGTGGCGGAGACCCAGTACTTC.

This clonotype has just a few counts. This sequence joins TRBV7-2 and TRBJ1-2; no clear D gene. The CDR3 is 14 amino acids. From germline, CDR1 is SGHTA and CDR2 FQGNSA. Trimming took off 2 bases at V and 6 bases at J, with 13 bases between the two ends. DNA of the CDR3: TGTGCCAGCAGCTTAAGGACCCCTGTCAATGGCTACACCTTC. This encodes CASSLRTPVNGYTF.

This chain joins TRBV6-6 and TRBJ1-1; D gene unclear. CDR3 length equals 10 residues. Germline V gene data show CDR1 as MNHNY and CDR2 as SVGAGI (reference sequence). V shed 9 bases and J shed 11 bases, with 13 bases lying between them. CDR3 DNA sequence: TGTGCCAGTCTGGGCGAGAGGGCTTTCTTT. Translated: CASLGERAFF.

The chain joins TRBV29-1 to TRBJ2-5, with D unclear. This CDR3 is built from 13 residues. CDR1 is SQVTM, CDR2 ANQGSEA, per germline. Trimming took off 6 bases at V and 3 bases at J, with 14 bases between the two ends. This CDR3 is CSVAVAGEETQYF. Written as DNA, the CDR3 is TGCAGCGTCGCAGTAGCTGGGGAAGAGACCCAGTACTTC.

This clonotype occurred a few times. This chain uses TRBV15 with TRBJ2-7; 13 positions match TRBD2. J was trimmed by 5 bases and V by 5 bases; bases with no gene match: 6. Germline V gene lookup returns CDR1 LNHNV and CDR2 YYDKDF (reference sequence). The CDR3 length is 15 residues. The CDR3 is CATSLTSGGADEQYF. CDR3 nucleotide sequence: TGTGCCACCAGCTTAACTAGCGGGGGGGCCGACGAGCAGTACTTC.